One and the same sample provided the 25 T cell receptor beta chains below, sequenced in a study of cytomegalovirus exposure and HLA in healthy donors. TCRdb keeps only in-frame clones here, not all; method: immunoSEQ multiplex PCR. The table lists some 130,000 clones, 85% to 90% of them singletons, with about 6% in the top ten. Specimen: PBMCs. The origin of the receptors is a woman under 30 in good health and CMV-seropositive.

This chain connects TRBV18 to TRBJ2-1, with 8 positions matching TRBD2. Losses at the gene ends were 0 bases for V and 2 bases for J; bases not matched to a gene: 3. Per germline, CDR1 KGHSH and CDR2 LQKENI. This CDR3 region has 16 residues. Here the CDR3 reads CASSPPGLGPYNEQFF. The CDR3 nucleotides read TGTGCCAGCTCACCACCGGGACTAGGGCCCTACAATGAGCAGTTCTTC.

The gene calls are TRBV5-1 and TRBJ1-1, with D unclear. Trimming took off 1 base at V and 5 bases at J, with 18 bases between the two ends. CDR3 length: 16 amino acids. The germline gives CDR1 SGHRS, CDR2 YFSETQ. The CDR3 sequence: CASSLSIRPQRTEAFF. As DNA, the CDR3 is TGCGCCAGCAGCTTGTCGATAAGGCCGCAGAGGACTGAAGCTTTCTTT.

The chain is built from TRBV7-2 and TRBJ2-3; the match to TRBD2 covers 14 bases. Germline CDR1 and CDR2: SGHTA and FQGNSA. The CDR3 loop spans 18 amino acids. V was clipped by 5 bases and J by 3 bases; unmatched bases: 10. This chain's CDR3 is CASSLRLAGGPATDTQYF. The CDR3, as DNA: TGTGCCAGCAGCCTACGACTAGCGGGGGGGCCTGCAACAGATACGCAGTATTTT.

Points on this clone: Its ends do not fully match the called genes, so a read error is possible. CDR3 coding DNA: TGTGCCAGCAGTTTGGTCCACGCCGGCGAGCAGTACTTC. Residues: CASSLVHAGEQYF. The V gene is TRBV5-8, the J gene TRBJ2-7; D ambiguous. Germline loops: CDR1 SGHTS, CDR2 YDEGEE. The CDR3 covers 13 residues.

V and J are TRBV30 and TRBJ2-7; 8 bases are a match to TRBD2. This CDR3 has 15 residues. The germline gives CDR1 GTSNPN, CDR2 SVGIG (reference sequence). J gave up 3 bases and V 3 bases, and 10 bases lay outside the gene matches. In DNA form, the CDR3 reads TGTGCCTGGAGCGGCAGCGGGAGAATCTTCTACGAGCAGTACTTC. Its translation is CAWSGSGRIFYEQYF.

V and J are TRBV10-2 and TRBJ2-7; D gene ambiguous. Germline assignment: CDR1 WSHSY and CDR2 SAAADI. This CDR3 has 12 residues. With 7 bases removed from V and 1 base from J, the gap between germline ends came to 8 bases. The CDR3 sequence is CASTDHSYEQYF. Here the CDR3 DNA reads TGCGCCAGCACTGACCATTCCTACGAGCAGTACTTC.

This chain links TRBV10-3 with TRBJ1-2; 9 bases match TRBD1. V lost 6 bases, J lost 8 bases, and 7 bases stayed unmatched. CDR1 ENHRY and CDR2 SYGVKD come from the germline V gene. This CDR3 comprises 13 residues. CDR3 protein: CAIRPGQGEGYTF. DNA for the CDR3: TGTGCCATCAGGCCGGGACAGGGTGAGGGCTACACCTTC.

This rearrangement joins TRBV6-1 to TRBJ1-2; D is unresolved. V gave up 10 bases and J gave up 1 base, with 19 bases separating them. The CDR3 consists of 15 residues. Per the germline V gene, CDR1 is MNHNS and CDR2 is SASEGT. Here the CDR3 DNA reads TGTGCCACAACACTCACTCCCGGCGGTAACTATGGCTACACCTTC. Its protein is CATTLTPGGNYGYTF.

The chain recombines TRBV5-1 with TRBJ1-2; tentatively, D is TRBD1 (5 bases). V was cut by 0 bases and J by 4 bases, with 16 bases left in between. Germline CDR1 SGHRS, CDR2 YFSETQ. This CDR3 is 16 amino acids long. CDR3 amino acids: CASSLADGAGSYGYTF. The CDR3 nucleotides read TGCGCCAGCAGCTTGGCGGATGGGGCCGGCAGCTATGGCTACACCTTC. Based on the CDR3 plus reference TRBV5-1 and TRBJ1-2, the full variable domain is KAGVTQTPRYLIKTRGQQVTLSCSPISGHRSVSWYQQTPGQGLQFLFEYFSETQRNKGNFPGRFSGRQFSNSRSEMNVSTLELGDSALYLCASSLADGAGSYGYTFGSGTRLTVV.

The chain combines TRBV5-6 with TRBJ2-7; perhaps TRBD1 as D (5 bases). This CDR3 is built from 14 residues. Germline lookup yields CDR1 SGHDT and CDR2 YYEEEE. The ends were cut back, 2 bases at V and 2 bases at J, with 11 bases in the middle. The CDR3 bases are TGTGCCAGCAGCTTCGCGACAGATGCCTACGAGCAGTACTTC. Its protein is CASSFATDAYEQYF.

V is TRBV30 and J is TRBJ1-4; D is undetermined. The CDR3 loop spans 14 amino acids. The germline CDR1 and CDR2 sequences are GTSNPN and SVGIG (reference sequence). Trimming took off 0 bases at V and 8 bases at J, with 13 bases between the two ends. CDR3 amino acids: CAWSVGPQREKLFF. The CDR3 coding sequence is TGTGCCTGGAGTGTAGGTCCCCAGAGGGAAAAACTGTTTTTT.

The rearrangement joins TRBV27 to TRBJ2-7; D is possibly TRBD1 (6 bases). This CDR3 contains 13 residues. V dropped 6 bases and J dropped 2 bases, with 11 bases sitting between them. Germline V gives CDR1 MNHEY, CDR2 SMNVEV (reference sequence). The CDR3 bases are TGTGCCAGCAGCCGTGCAGGGGCCTACGAGCAGTACTTC. Translating it yields CASSRAGAYEQYF.

J is TRBJ1-2 and V is TRBV28; 8 nucleotides line up with TRBD1. The CDR3 contains 14 residues. In germline, CDR1 is MDHEN, CDR2 SYDVKM. V was pared by 6 bases and J by 9 bases, with 12 bases of the junction left unmatched. The CDR3 DNA follows: TGTGCCAGCAGATCGGGACAGGTGGCGTCTAGCTACACCTTC. Translation gives CASRSGQVASSYTF.

This chain links TRBV7-6 with TRBJ1-1; possibly TRBD1 for D (6 bases). V was pared by 5 bases and J by 5 bases, with 15 bases between. Germline lookup yields CDR1 SGHVS and CDR2 FNYEAQ. This CDR3 has 14 amino acids. Here the CDR3 reads CASSPRTGLTEAFF. DNA of the CDR3: TGTGCCAGCAGCCCCCGTACAGGGTTGACTGAAGCTTTCTTT.

The chain is built from TRBV29-1 and TRBJ2-5; the D gene is possibly TRBD1 (5 bases). V lost 5 bases and J 2 bases, leaving 18 bases between the germline ends. CDR3 length: 15 amino acids. Germline V gene lookup returns CDR1 SQVTM and CDR2 ANQGSEA. CDR3 DNA: TGCAGCGTTCTGTCTTATGGGGCGGTACAAGAGACCCAGTACTTC. This sequence encodes CSVLSYGAVQETQYF.

This clone turned up a few times. This chain connects TRBV2 to TRBJ2-7; possibly TRBD1 for D (6 bases). The CDR3 runs to 13 residues. The V gene lost 5 bases and the J gene lost 6 bases, with 14 bases spanning the gap. The germline V gene encodes CDR1 SNHLY and CDR2 FYNNEI. The CDR3 DNA is TGTGCCAGCAGTACAGGGAAGGTAGGCGAGCAGTACTTC. Protein product: CASSTGKVGEQYF.

The genes are TRBV18 and TRBJ1-2; TRBD1 agrees at 7 bases. The ends lost 2 bases at V and 8 bases at J; junction bases unmatched: 8. The CDR3 has 14 residues. Germline values: CDR1 KGHSH, CDR2 LQKENI. The CDR3 loop is CASSPSTGLEGYTF. For the CDR3, the DNA is TGTGCCAGCTCACCATCGACAGGGTTAGAGGGCTACACCTTC.

The rearrangement joins TRBV5-1 to TRBJ1-1, with TRBD1 identical over 7 bases. Per the germline V gene, CDR1 is SGHRS and CDR2 is YFSETQ. CDR3 length: 15 residues. The V gene end was trimmed by 0 bases and the J gene end by 5 bases; junction bases not matched to a gene: 7. CDR3 residues: CASSLGGTAPTEAFF. CDR3 DNA sequence: TGCGCCAGCAGCTTGGGGGGGACAGCACCAACTGAAGCTTTCTTT.

A remark on this clone: At one boundary the junction diverges from the germline segment, which might be a read error. The V gene is TRBV7-7, the J gene TRBJ2-1; 8 bases line up with TRBD2. The CDR3 has 15 amino acids. The germline V gene encodes CDR1 SSHAT and CDR2 FNYEAQ (reference sequence). The CDR3 bases are TGTGCTAGCAGCTTAAGAGCGGGGGCCGACAATGAGCAGTTCTTC. The encoded protein is CASSLRAGADNEQFF.

This chain connects TRBV7-9 to TRBJ2-7, with 7 bases matching TRBD1. The junction had 4 bases not matched to a gene; V was cut back by 0 bases and J by 2 bases. This CDR3 is built from 15 residues. CDR1 and CDR2 from the germline V gene are SEHNR and FQNEAQ (reference sequence). The chain's CDR3 is CASSLAGTGAYEQYF. DNA of the CDR3: TGTGCCAGCAGCTTAGCGGGCACAGGGGCCTACGAGCAGTACTTC.

The DNA for the CDR3 is TGTGCCAGCACCCAATGGGGGGGCGGGCAGCCCCAGCATTTT. Translated, it gives CASTQWGGGQPQHF. The chain employs TRBV28 and TRBJ1-5; D is perhaps TRBD1 (6 bases). The CDR3 contains 14 residues. CDR1 and CDR2 from the germline V gene are MDHEN and SYDVKM. V shed 7 bases and J shed 7 bases, with 17 bases lying between them.

The genes are TRBV29-1 and TRBJ2-1; no definite D call. CDR1 and CDR2 from the germline V gene are SQVTM and ANQGSEA. The V gene lost 3 bases and the J gene lost 0 bases, with 6 bases spanning the gap. The CDR3 is 13 amino acids. This chain's CDR3 is CSVEPSSYNEQFF. CDR3 nucleotides: TGCAGCGTTGAGCCGAGCTCCTACAATGAGCAGTTCTTC.

This chain links TRBV30 with TRBJ1-5; D gene uncertain. The CDR3 extends over 14 amino acids. The germline CDR1 and CDR2 sequences are GTSNPN and SVGIG (reference sequence). The V and J ends lost 0 bases and 3 bases respectively, with 9 bases between them. The DNA for the CDR3 is TGTGCCTGGAGTGTACTGGAGTCCAATCAGCCCCAGCATTTT. Encoded protein: CAWSVLESNQPQHF.

The V gene is TRBV5-1, the J gene TRBJ2-7, with D possibly being TRBD1 (5 bases). Germline CDR1 reads SGHRS; CDR2 reads YFSETQ. The CDR3 runs 12 residues. CDR3 loop: CHRATGSYEQYF. The CDR3 DNA reads as TGCCACCGAGCAACAGGCAGTTACGAGCAGTACTTC.

This clone was observed a few times. J is TRBJ2-3 and V is TRBV18; D is uncertain. V lost 2 bases to trimming and J lost 6 bases, with 9 bases between them. The CDR3 totals 13 residues. Germline lookup yields CDR1 KGHSH and CDR2 LQKENI. DNA for the CDR3: TGTGCCAGCTCACCATCGGTTTTGGATACGCAGTATTTT. This sequence encodes CASSPSVLDTQYF.